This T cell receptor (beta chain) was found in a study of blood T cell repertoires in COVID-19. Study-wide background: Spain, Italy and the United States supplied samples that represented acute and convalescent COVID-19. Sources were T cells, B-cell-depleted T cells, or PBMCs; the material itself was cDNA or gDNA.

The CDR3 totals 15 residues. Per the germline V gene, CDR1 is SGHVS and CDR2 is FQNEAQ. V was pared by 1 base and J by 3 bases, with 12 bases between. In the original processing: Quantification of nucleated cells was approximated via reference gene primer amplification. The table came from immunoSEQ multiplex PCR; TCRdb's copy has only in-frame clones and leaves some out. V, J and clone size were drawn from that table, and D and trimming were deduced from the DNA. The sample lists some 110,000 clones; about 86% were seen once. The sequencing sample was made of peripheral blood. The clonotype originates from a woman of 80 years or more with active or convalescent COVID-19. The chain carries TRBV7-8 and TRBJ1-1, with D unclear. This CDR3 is CASSLGGSGYTEAFF. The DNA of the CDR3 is TGTGCCAGCAGCTTAGGGGGTTCGGGATACACTGAAGCTTTCTTT.